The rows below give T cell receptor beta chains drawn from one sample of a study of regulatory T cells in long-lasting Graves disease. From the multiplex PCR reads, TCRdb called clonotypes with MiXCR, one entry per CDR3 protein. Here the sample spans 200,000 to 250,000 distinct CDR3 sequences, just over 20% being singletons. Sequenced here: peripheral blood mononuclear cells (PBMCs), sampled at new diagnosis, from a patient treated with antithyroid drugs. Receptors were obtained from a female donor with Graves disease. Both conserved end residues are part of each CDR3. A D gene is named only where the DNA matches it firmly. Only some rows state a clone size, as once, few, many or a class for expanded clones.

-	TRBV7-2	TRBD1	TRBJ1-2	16	TGTGCCAGCAGCCCCGGACAGGGGACCTTTAACTATGGCTACACCTTC	CASSPGQGTFNYGYTF
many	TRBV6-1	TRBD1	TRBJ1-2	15	TGTGCCAGCACTCGAATCGCCGGGACAGGGATTGGCTACACCTTC	CASTRIAGTGIGYTF
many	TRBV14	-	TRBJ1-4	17	TGTGCCAGCAGCCAAGAACGCAGTCTTGCAACTAATGAAAAACTGTTTTTT	CASSQERSLATNEKLFF
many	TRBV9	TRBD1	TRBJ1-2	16	TGTGCCAGCAGCCAGGCGGGACAGGGTCCCAACTATGGCTACACCTTC	CASSQAGQGPNYGYTF
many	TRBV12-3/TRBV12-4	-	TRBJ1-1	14	TGTGCCAGCAGCTCCTTCGAGGCAGTCGCTGAAGCTTTCTTT	CASSSFEAVAEAFF
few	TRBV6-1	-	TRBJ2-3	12	TGTGCCAGTACCGATTACCCAGATACGCAGTATTTT	CASTDYPDTQYF
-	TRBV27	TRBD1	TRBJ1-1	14	TGTGCCAGCAGTAGCCTCCGGGACAGGACGGAAGCTTTCTTT	CASSSLRDRTEAFF
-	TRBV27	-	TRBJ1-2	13	TGTGCCAGCAGTTTTAGGGGTTACTATGGCTACACCTTC	CASSFRGYYGYTF
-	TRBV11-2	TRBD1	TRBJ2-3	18	TGTGCCAGCAGTGGCCTTTCGGGACAGGGGGGCTTCACAGATACGCAGTATTTT	CASSGLSGQGGFTDTQYF
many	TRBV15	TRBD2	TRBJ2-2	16	TGTGCCACCAGCAGAGATGTCCCACGGGGGGCCGGGGAGCTGTTTTTT	CATSRDVPRGAGELFF
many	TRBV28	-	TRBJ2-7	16	TGTGCCAGCAGTTCCCGAATAAAGGGTGGCAACTACGAGCAGTACTTC	CASSSRIKGGNYEQYF
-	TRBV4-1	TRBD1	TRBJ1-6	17	TGCGCCAGCAGCCAAGGACAGGGCCTTTTCTATAATTCACCCCTCCACTTT	CASSQGQGLFYNSPLHF
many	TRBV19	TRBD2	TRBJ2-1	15	TGTGCCACCCACCGTGCTAGCGGAGGATACAATGAGCAGTTCTTC	CATHRASGGYNEQFF
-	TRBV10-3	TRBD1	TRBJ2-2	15	TGTGCCATCAGTGACAGGGGGCCGAACACCGGGGAGCTGTTTTTT	CAISDRGPNTGELFF
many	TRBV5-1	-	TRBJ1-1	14	TGCGCCAGCAGCTTTGGGGGGACGGGGCCTGAAGCTTTCTTT	CASSFGGTGPEAFF
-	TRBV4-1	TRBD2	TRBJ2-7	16	TGCGCCAGCAGCCATCAACTAGCGGGTGGCCCCTACGAGCAGTACTTC	CASSHQLAGGPYEQYF
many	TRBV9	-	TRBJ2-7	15	TGTGCCAGCAGCGTAGGGGACACCCTTTACTACGAGCAGTACTTC	CASSVGDTLYYEQYF
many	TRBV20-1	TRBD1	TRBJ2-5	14	TGCAGTGCTAGAGATCCCAGGGGGCCGGAGACCCAGTACTTC	CSARDPRGPETQYF
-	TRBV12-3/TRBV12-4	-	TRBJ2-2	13	TGTGCCAGCAGCCTTAACGGGTTCGGGGAGCTGTTTTTT	CASSLNGFGELFF
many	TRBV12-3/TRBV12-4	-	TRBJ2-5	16	TGTGCCAGCACCTCTGCCGAGGGAGGTTGGGAAGAGACCCAGTACTTC	CASTSAEGGWEETQYF
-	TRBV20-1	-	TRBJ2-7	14	TGCAGTGCTCCTGAGCGGGGAGGGGGGAACGAGCAGTACTTC	CSAPERGGGNEQYF
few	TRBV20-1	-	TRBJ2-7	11	TGCAGTGCTAGTATGACCGGGGGGCAGTACTTC	CSASMTGGQYF